The T cell receptor beta chain under discussion was sequenced for a study of T cell responses to AZD1222 COVID-19 vaccine. The germline V gene encodes CDR1 MDHEN and CDR2 SYDVKM. The CDR3 contains 13 residues. Deletions cut 8 bases from V and 6 bases from J, with 14 bases between. Repertoires were generated with immunoSEQ multiplex PCR, while TCRdb's copy carries only in-frame clones and drops some. The sample contains over 120,000 clones, just over 90% of which appear only once. The sample was peripheral blood, taken on day 0 of AZD1222 vaccination. The TCR originated in an adult in good health. The J gene is TRBJ1-5, the V gene TRBV28; D not resolved. The CDR3 region has the DNA TGTGCCAGCGCTGGCCGGTTCCGTCAGCCCCAGCATTTT. Protein: CASAGRFRQPQHF.